The T cell receptor (beta chain) under discussion was sequenced for a study of blood T cell repertoires in COVID-19. Study in general: The United States, Italy and Spain were the sources of the acute and convalescent COVID-19 samples.

This CDR3 contains 14 residues. The V gene end was trimmed by 3 bases and the J gene end by 7 bases; junction bases not matched to a gene: 8. Looked up from germline, CDR1 is SGHTA and CDR2 is FQGNSA. Assay used: immunoSEQ multiplex PCR; TCRdb lists only in-frame clones, some missing. The sample contains around 200,000 clones, approximately 83% of which appear only once. Sequencing was done on a sample of peripheral blood. This sequence joins TRBV7-2 and TRBJ1-2, with 7 bases that match TRBD1. This sequence was found in a man aged 50-60 years with active or convalescent COVID-19. The CDR3 region has the DNA TGTGCCAGCAGCTTTGCCGACAGGGATGGTGGCTACACCTTC. The encoded protein is CASSFADRDGGYTF. The whole variable domain, filled in from reference TRBV7-2 and TRBJ1-2, reads GAGVSQSPSNKVTEKGKDVELRCDPISGHTALYWYRQSLGQGLEFLIYFQGNSAPDKSGLPSDRFSAERTGGSVSTLTIQRTQQEDSAVYLCASSFADRDGGYTFGSGTRLTVV.